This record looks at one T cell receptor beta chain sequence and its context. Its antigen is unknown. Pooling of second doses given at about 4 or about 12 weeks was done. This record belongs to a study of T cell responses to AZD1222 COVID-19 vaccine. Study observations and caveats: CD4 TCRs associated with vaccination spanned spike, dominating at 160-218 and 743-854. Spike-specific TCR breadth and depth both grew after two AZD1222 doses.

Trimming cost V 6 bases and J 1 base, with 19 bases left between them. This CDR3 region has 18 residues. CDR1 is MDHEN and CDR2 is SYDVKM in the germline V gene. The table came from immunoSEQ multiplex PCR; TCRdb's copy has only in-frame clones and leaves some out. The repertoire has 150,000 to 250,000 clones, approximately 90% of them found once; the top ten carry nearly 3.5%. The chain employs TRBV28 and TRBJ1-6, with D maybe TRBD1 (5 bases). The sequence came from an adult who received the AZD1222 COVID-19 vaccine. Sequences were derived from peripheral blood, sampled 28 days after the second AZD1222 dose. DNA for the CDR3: TGTGCCAGCAGCCCTAAGTGGGACTGGCATTCCTATAATTCACCCCTCCACTTT. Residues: CASSPKWDWHSYNSPLHF.